The 2 T cell receptor beta chains listed next were all sequenced from one sample in a study of monozygotic twins with inflammatory bowel disease. TCRdb re-called the 5' RACE reads and gives one entry per CDR3 protein, without DNA. This table holds around 410,000 distinct CDR3 sequences. Sequencing used blood. Receptors were obtained from a human donor with ulcerative colitis or Crohn's disease, or a healthy co-twin of an affected twin (not recorded which).

The chain recombines TRBV29-1 with TRBJ2-3; TCRdb proposes TRBD2, but this gene call is untestable without DNA. The length of the CDR3 is 14 residues. From germline, CDR1 is SQVTM and CDR2 ANQGSEA. The CDR3 spells CSVRRGGSSDTQYF.

The gene calls are TRBV20-1 and TRBJ2-1; no DNA is available, so the TRBD2 call from TCRdb remains unchecked. Germline V gene data show CDR1 as DFQATT and CDR2 as SNEGSKA (reference sequence). The CDR3 has 13 amino acids. The CDR3 sequence is CSASGGGFNEQFF.